One T cell receptor (beta chain) is described in this entry. The antigen is unknown. Clones were sequenced by immunoSEQ multiplex PCR, and TCRdb holds only the in-frame ones, with some missing. The sample has some 490,000 clones, roughly 80% seen once. Every contributor of samples was a Caucasian grown-up residing in Nashville, Tennessee. The unsorted samples had approximately 90 million PBMCs used for genomic DNA. CDR3 length: 16 amino acids. The junction had 6 bases not matched to a gene; V was cut back by 4 bases and J by 2 bases. The germline gives CDR1 SGHNT, CDR2 YYREEE (reference sequence). This entry belongs to a study of shared clonotypes between healthy human individuals. Findings and caveats of the study: Sampling used blood alone; tissue repertoires probably differ.

The sequencing sample was made of PBMCs. This chain uses TRBV5-4 with TRBJ2-7; 13 bases align to TRBD2. The TCR was taken from a woman aged 40 to 55 in good health. Some clones in this sample may be carry-over from other donors' samples. For the CDR3, the DNA is TGTGCCAGCAGCCCCGGACTAGCGGGAGTGCCCTACGAGCAGTACTTC. Protein: CASSPGLAGVPYEQYF.